Listed below are T cell receptor beta chains from one sample, sequenced in a study of cytomegalovirus exposure and HLA in healthy donors. Clones were sequenced by immunoSEQ multiplex PCR, and TCRdb holds only the in-frame ones, with some missing. The data show roughly 120,000 clones, approximately 78% seen once. Sequencing was performed on PBMCs. The source is a man aged 25-45 years in good health and CMV-seropositive. Both conserved end residues are part of each CDR3. The D gene is left open where the match is weak. The size field is filled for only some rows; it gives once, few, many or a size class.

>15|TRBV19|TRBD2|TRBJ2-1|few
CASRLAGGHYNEQFF
TGTGCCAGTAGATTGGCGGGAGGGCATTACAATGAGCAGTTCTTC
>15|TRBV4-1|TRBD2|TRBJ2-5|few
CASSLFPGLEETQYF
TGCGCCAGCAGCTTGTTCCCGGGACTAGAAGAGACCCAGTACTTC
>15|TRBV6-1|TRBD2|TRBJ2-1|-
CASSRTSGNYNEQFF
TGTGCCAGCAGCAGGACTAGCGGAAACTACAATGAGCAGTTCTTC
>13|TRBV7-2|TRBD1|TRBJ1-2|-
CASSLVGGGGYTF
TGTGCCAGCAGCTTAGTAGGGGGCGGAGGCTACACCTTC
>17|TRBV5-4|-|TRBJ2-3|-
CASSLVGHRPGTDTQYF
TGTGCCAGCAGCTTGGTCGGCCACCGCCCAGGGACAGATACGCAGTATTTT
>15|TRBV7-2|TRBD2|TRBJ2-1|once
CASSSGLAGNNEQFF
TGTGCCAGCAGCTCAGGACTAGCGGGGAACAATGAGCAGTTCTTC
>14|TRBV27|-|TRBJ2-3|-
CASSLRRGTDTQYF
TGTGCCAGCAGTTTACGGCGGGGCACAGATACGCAGTATTTT
>15|TRBV5-1|-|TRBJ2-1|few
CASSLGGAEFNEQFF
TGCGCCAGCAGCTTAGGGGGGGCCGAATTTAATGAGCAGTTCTTC
>13|TRBV29-1|-|TRBJ1-2|-
CSVPPLGAYGYTF
TGCAGCGTCCCCCCTCTCGGTGCTTATGGCTACACCTTC
>14|TRBV5-1|TRBD1|TRBJ2-5|-
CASSPAGGEETQYF
TGCGCCAGCAGCCCCGCAGGGGGCGAGGAGACCCAGTACTTC
>14|TRBV5-1|TRBD1|TRBJ2-2|-
CASKGQGATGELFF
TGCGCCAGCAAGGGACAGGGGGCAACCGGGGAGCTGTTTTTT
>15|TRBV19|TRBD1|TRBJ2-7|-
CASSDRGPDPYEQYF
TGTGCCAGTAGTGACAGGGGGCCTGACCCCTACGAGCAGTACTTC
>15|TRBV5-6|-|TRBJ2-1|-
CASSPVGQALNEQFF
TGTGCCAGCAGCCCGGTGGGGCAGGCTCTTAATGAGCAGTTCTTC
>12|TRBV2|TRBD2|TRBJ2-1|few
CASGRDRDEQFF
TGTGCCAGTGGGAGGGATCGGGATGAGCAGTTCTTC
>16|TRBV11-2|-|TRBJ2-3|-
CASSPGSLPSTDTQYF
TGTGCCAGCAGCCCCGGGTCTCTCCCTAGCACAGATACGCAGTATTTT
>12|TRBV6-6|-|TRBJ1-1|-
CASRPQYTEAFF
TGTGCCAGCAGGCCACAGTACACTGAAGCTTTCTTT
>15|TRBV5-5|TRBD1|TRBJ2-2|-
CASSFGTDNTGELFF
TGTGCCAGCAGCTTCGGGACAGATAACACCGGGGAGCTGTTTTTT
>13|TRBV7-9|-|TRBJ1-1|-
CASSPQGGTEAFF
TGTGCCAGCAGCCCGCAGGGTGGCACTGAAGCTTTCTTT
>15|TRBV2|-|TRBJ2-1|-
CASSVTGGGYNEQFF
TGTGCCAGCAGTGTGACGGGGGGCGGATACAATGAGCAGTTCTTC
>15|TRBV19|TRBD2|TRBJ2-5|-
CASSNKRELQETQYF
TGTGCCAGTAGTAATAAGCGGGAACTCCAAGAGACCCAGTACTTC
>16|TRBV10-3|TRBD1|TRBJ1-5|-
CAISEADRGSNQPQHF
TGTGCCATCAGTGAGGCCGACAGGGGCAGCAATCAGCCCCAGCATTTT
>15|TRBV5-1|TRBD1|TRBJ2-1|-
CASTAPDRGNNEQFF
TGCGCCAGCACCGCCCCGGACAGGGGGAACAATGAGCAGTTCTTC
>16|TRBV19|-|TRBJ2-6|-
CASSISQSSGANVLTF
TGTGCCAGTAGTATATCTCAGTCATCTGGGGCCAACGTCCTGACTTTC
>14|TRBV5-4|-|TRBJ1-5|-
CASRIWGGNQPQHF
TGTGCCAGCCGTATTTGGGGAGGGAATCAGCCCCAGCATTTT
>15|TRBV5-4|TRBD1|TRBJ1-6|-
CASSHFDRDVSPLHF
TGTGCCAGCAGCCACTTCGACAGGGACGTTTCACCCCTCCACTTT
>15|TRBV11-3|-|TRBJ1-6|-
CASSLEADYNSPLHF
TGTGCCAGCAGCTTAGAGGCCGATTATAATTCACCCCTCCACTTT
>15|TRBV6-4|-|TRBJ2-5|few
CASKGNGFAQETQYF
TGTGCCAGCAAGGGGAACGGTTTCGCCCAAGAGACCCAGTACTTC
>13|TRBV9|-|TRBJ2-3|-
CASSVAHGDTQYF
TGTGCCAGCAGCGTAGCTCACGGAGATACGCAGTATTTT
>16|TRBV5-4|TRBD2|TRBJ2-1|-
CASSPPGLAGGGEQFF
TGTGCCAGCAGCCCTCCTGGACTAGCGGGGGGAGGTGAGCAGTTCTTC
>14|TRBV27|-|TRBJ1-1|-
CASSSRGSNTEAFF
TGTGCCAGCAGTTCAAGGGGGTCGAACACTGAAGCTTTCTTT
>12|TRBV5-1|-|TRBJ2-1|-
CARKGVYNEQFF
TGCGCCAGGAAAGGAGTTTACAATGAGCAGTTCTTC
>13|TRBV9|-|TRBJ2-7|-
CASSVGLTYEQYF
TGTGCCAGCAGCGTAGGGCTTACCTACGAGCAGTACTTC
>15|TRBV7-6|-|TRBJ1-3|-
CASSLEARAGNTIYF
TGTGCCAGCAGCTTAGAGGCCAGGGCTGGAAACACCATATATTTT
>14|TRBV11-2|-|TRBJ1-1|-
CASSLVPRGDEAFF
TGTGCCAGCAGCTTAGTCCCCAGGGGTGATGAAGCTTTCTTT
>13|TRBV30|-|TRBJ2-7|-
CAWTHKGAYEQYF
TGTGCCTGGACCCACAAGGGGGCCTACGAGCAGTACTTC
>17|TRBV19|-|TRBJ2-1|-
CASSIRRGVRSYNEQFF
TGTGCCAGTAGTATAAGGAGGGGCGTCCGGTCCTACAATGAGCAGTTCTTC
>11|TRBV6-6|-|TRBJ2-1|-
CASSLQNEQFF
TGTGCCAGCAGCTTGCAGAATGAGCAGTTCTTC
>15|TRBV7-8|-|TRBJ2-7|-
CASSLSTGPRYEQYF
TGTGCCAGCAGCTTATCCACAGGCCCTCGGTACGAGCAGTACTTC